Shown below are 19 T cell receptor beta chains from a single sample sequenced in a study of blood T cell repertoires in COVID-19 (TCRdb year 2020). Library preparation used the immunoSEQ multiplex PCR assay. TCRdb mirrors the immuneACCESS table, restricted to in-frame sequences. Some clones are absent from its copies; in checked studies, under half trace to an unresolved V gene, and the reason for the others is unknown. In this sample the table shows some 340,000 clones, approximately 81% of which occur a single time. The ten largest clones add up to 3% to 4% of the sample. The sample was peripheral blood. The source of these receptors is a woman aged 18-29 years with acute or convalescent COVID-19.

The chain carries TRBV30 and TRBJ2-2; 8 positions agree with TRBD2. Germline V gene lookup returns CDR1 GTSNPN and CDR2 SVGIG (reference sequence). This CDR3 comprises 16 residues. Unmatched junction bases numbered 7, after V lost 0 bases and J lost 4 bases. This CDR3 is CAWSVRGGGPTGELFF. The CDR3 coding sequence is TGTGCCTGGAGTGTACGGGGCGGGGGGCCCACCGGGGAGCTGTTTTTT.

This clone was counted between two and nine times. This chain links TRBV6-5 with TRBJ1-1; a weak D match, TRBD1 (5 bases). The germline V gene encodes CDR1 MNHEY and CDR2 SVGAGI. V was trimmed by 11 bases and J by 3 bases, leaving 10 bases between them. The CDR3 runs to 11 residues. The CDR3 sequence: CAPAGYTEAFF. CDR3 nucleotides: TGTGCCCCAGCAGGGTACACTGAAGCTTTCTTT.

The rearrangement uses TRBV5-6 and TRBJ1-2; no clear D. The V gene lost 0 bases and the J gene lost 8 bases, with 5 bases spanning the gap. Germline assignment: CDR1 SGHDT and CDR2 YYEEEE. The CDR3 spans 11 residues. CDR3 sequence (DNA): TGTGCCAGCAGCTTGGGTGCGGGCTACACCTTC. Amino acids: CASSLGAGYTF.

The chain is built from TRBV2 and TRBJ2-1; a possible D gene is TRBD1 (6 bases). This CDR3 comprises 15 residues. With 6 bases removed from V and 2 bases from J, the gap between germline ends came to 14 bases. Per germline, CDR1 SNHLY and CDR2 FYNNEI. CDR3 region: CASSADRPPYNEQFF. CDR3 nucleotides: TGTGCCAGCAGCGCCGACAGGCCCCCCTACAATGAGCAGTTCTTC. Looking up the rest from reference TRBV2 and TRBJ2-1 gives the full variable domain: EPEVTQTPSHQVTQMGQEVILRCVPISNHLYFYWYRQILGQKVEFLVSFYNNEISEKSEIFDDQFSVERPDGSNFTLKIRSTKLEDSAMYFCASSADRPPYNEQFFGPGTRLTVL.

V usage is TRBV4-1 and J usage is TRBJ1-1, with D maybe TRBD1 (5 bases). Trimming left V 0 bases short and J 3 bases short, with 8 bases between. From germline, CDR1 is MGHRA and CDR2 YSYEKL. This CDR3 has 14 amino acids. The CDR3 bases are TGCGCCAGCAGCCAAGACGGGGGACACACTGAAGCTTTCTTT. This gives the protein CASSQDGGHTEAFF.

The chain employs TRBV19 and TRBJ1-5, with 11 bases that match TRBD1. The trim removed 1 base at V and 7 bases at J, leaving 6 bases unmatched. Per the germline V gene, CDR1 is LNHDA and CDR2 is SQIVND (reference sequence). The CDR3 loop spans 16 amino acids. The CDR3 sequence: CASSIVYGTGGQPQHF. The CDR3, as DNA: TGTGCCAGTAGTATAGTCTACGGGACAGGGGGACAGCCCCAGCATTTT.

This clone was seen just once. V and J are TRBV11-2 and TRBJ2-1; the D gene is possibly TRBD2 (6 bases). The CDR3 is made up of 15 amino acids. Trimming removed 0 bases from V and 6 bases from J, with 12 bases in between. Germline V gene lookup returns CDR1 SGHAT and CDR2 FQNNGV. For the CDR3, the DNA is TGTGCCAGCAGCTTAGATGGGGGACTCGGCAATGAGCAGTTCTTC. Translation gives CASSLDGGLGNEQFF. Filled out from reference TRBV11-2 and TRBJ2-1, the complete variable domain reads EAGVAQSPRYKIIEKRQSVAFWCNPISGHATLYWYQQILGQGPKLLIQFQNNGVVDDSQLPKDRFSAERLKGVDSTLKIQPAKLEDSAVYLCASSLDGGLGNEQFFGPGTRLTVL.

The rearrangement uses TRBV9 and TRBJ2-2; maybe TRBD1 (5 bases). The CDR3 is 16 amino acids. Trimming cost V 4 bases and J 3 bases, with 16 bases left between them. Germline loops: CDR1 SGDLS, CDR2 YYNGEE. In DNA, the CDR3 is TGTGCCAGCAGCCCAAACAGGCAAACATACACCGGGGAGCTGTTTTTT. It translates to CASSPNRQTYTGELFF.

The CDR3 sequence is CASSMWGDNQPQHF. In DNA, the CDR3 is TGTGCCAGTAGTATGTGGGGAGATAATCAGCCCCAGCATTTT. The rearrangement uses TRBV19 and TRBJ1-5; D gene ambiguous. CDR3 length equals 14 residues. Germline values: CDR1 LNHDA, CDR2 SQIVND (reference sequence). Trimming pared 3 bases from V and 4 bases from J, leaving 10 bases between.

CDR3 protein: CASSSSGGAGETQYF. The DNA for the CDR3 is TGTGCCAGCAGCAGTAGCGGGGGGGCCGGGGAGACCCAGTACTTC. V and J are TRBV2 and TRBJ2-5; 11 bases agree with TRBD2. There are 15 residues in the CDR3. Germline trimming cut 6 bases from V and 5 bases from J; bases unmatched to any gene: 8. From germline, CDR1 is SNHLY and CDR2 FYNNEI.

This clone was seen only a few times. The chain employs TRBV6-5 and TRBJ2-5; possible D gene TRBD2, 6 bases. The CDR3 extends over 13 amino acids. Per germline, CDR1 MNHEY and CDR2 SVGAGI. V was pared by 5 bases and J by 4 bases, with 11 bases between. CDR3 nucleotides: TGTGCCAGCAGTCTTCGGCGGGGAGAGACCCAGTACTTC. Translation gives CASSLRRGETQYF.

The chain has TRBV14 and TRBJ2-7; D call uncertain. The CDR3 is 15 residues long. Trimming removed 0 bases at V and 3 bases at J, with 12 bases between. CDR1 is SGHDN and CDR2 is FVKESK in the germline V gene. The CDR3 sequence is CASSQDSRPDYEQYF. Written as DNA, the CDR3 is TGTGCCAGCAGCCAAGATAGCCGCCCTGACTACGAGCAGTACTTC.

This clone was counted ten times or more. J is TRBJ2-1 and V is TRBV19, with TRBD2 as a possible D gene (6 bases). V shed 3 bases and J shed 5 bases, with 14 bases lying between them. CDR3 length equals 15 residues. The V gene's germline CDR1 is LNHDA and CDR2 SQIVND (reference sequence). The CDR3: CASSIRLDLDNEQFF. For the CDR3, the DNA is TGTGCCAGTAGTATCAGACTAGATTTGGACAATGAGCAGTTCTTC. Full variable domain (missing parts from reference TRBV19 and TRBJ2-1): DGGITQSPKYLFRKEGQNVTLSCEQNLNHDAMYWYRQDPGQGLRLIYYSQIVNDFQKGDIAEGYSVSREKKESFPLTVTSAQKNPTAFYLCASSIRLDLDNEQFFGPGTRLTVL.

This chain uses TRBV6-2 or TRBV6-3 with TRBJ2-7; no reliable D call. Trimming took 0 bases from V and 1 from J, leaving 10 bases between them. Germline V gives CDR1 MNHEY, CDR2 SVGEGT. CDR3 length equals 15 residues. The CDR3: CASSYSLQLSYEQYF. In nucleotides, the CDR3 is TGTGCCAGCAGTTACTCGTTACAGCTTTCCTACGAGCAGTACTTC.

The chain combines TRBV7-8 with TRBJ2-1; the match to TRBD2 covers 10 bases. Germline CDR1 reads SGHVS; CDR2 reads FQNEAQ. J was trimmed by 0 bases and V by 5 bases; bases with no gene match: 16. This CDR3 comprises 20 residues. The CDR3 reads CASSHEALAGDNSSYNEQFF. DNA for the CDR3: TGTGCCAGCAGCCACGAGGCGCTAGCGGGGGATAATAGCTCCTACAATGAGCAGTTCTTC.

The chain has TRBV10-3 and TRBJ2-3; 7 bases fit TRBD1. The CDR3 consists of 11 residues. The ends lost 1 base at V and 14 bases at J; junction bases unmatched: 3. CDR1 and CDR2 (germline): ENHRY, SYGVKD. The CDR3 loop reads CAISEWGQSYF. In nucleotides, the CDR3 is TGTGCCATCAGTGAGTGGGGACAGTCGTATTTT.

The J gene is TRBJ2-7, the V gene TRBV21-1; the D call of TRBD2 is as the table states it, not checked on the DNA. TRBV21-1 is recorded as a pseudogene. The CDR3 totals 13 residues. The CDR3 DNA reads TGTGCCAGCAGCAAAGAGCGGAGATACGAGCAGTACTTC. Its translation is CASSKERRYEQYF.

The chain has TRBV27 and TRBJ2-7, with 7 bases identical to TRBD2. From germline, CDR1 is MNHEY and CDR2 SMNVEV (reference sequence). Germline trimming cut 3 bases from V and 4 bases from J; bases unmatched to any gene: 6. The CDR3 contains 14 residues. CDR3 in DNA: TGTGCCAGCAGTTTGAGGGAGGGCCTGTACGAGCAGTACTTC. This translates into CASSLREGLYEQYF.

The chain has TRBV5-5 and TRBJ1-1; D possibly corresponds to TRBD1 (5 bases). This CDR3 spans 15 amino acids. CDR1 and CDR2 from the germline V gene are SGHKS and YYEKEE (reference sequence). Trimming removed 3 bases at V and 2 bases at J, with 14 bases between. The CDR3 DNA reads as TGTGCCAGCAGCTGGACCCAGGGAAGCAACACTGAAGCTTTCTTT. It encodes CASSWTQGSNTEAFF.